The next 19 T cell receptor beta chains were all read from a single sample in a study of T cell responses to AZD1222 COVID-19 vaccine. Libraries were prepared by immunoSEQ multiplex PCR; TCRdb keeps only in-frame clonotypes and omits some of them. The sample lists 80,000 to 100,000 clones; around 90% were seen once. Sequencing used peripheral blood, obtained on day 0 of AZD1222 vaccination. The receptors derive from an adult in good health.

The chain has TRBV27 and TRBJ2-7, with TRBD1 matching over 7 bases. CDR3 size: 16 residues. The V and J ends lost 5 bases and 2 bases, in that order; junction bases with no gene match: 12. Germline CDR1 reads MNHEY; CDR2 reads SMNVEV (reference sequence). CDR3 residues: CASSPNTGQAPYEQYF. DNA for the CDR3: TGTGCCAGCAGTCCCAACACTGGACAGGCCCCCTACGAGCAGTACTTC.

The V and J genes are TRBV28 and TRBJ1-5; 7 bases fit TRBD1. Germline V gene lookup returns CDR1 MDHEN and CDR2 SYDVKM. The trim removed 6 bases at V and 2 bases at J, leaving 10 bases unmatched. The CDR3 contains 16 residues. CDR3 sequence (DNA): TGTGCCAGCAGCCGAACCTGGGACAGTCGCAATCAGCCCCAGCATTTT. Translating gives CASSRTWDSRNQPQHF.

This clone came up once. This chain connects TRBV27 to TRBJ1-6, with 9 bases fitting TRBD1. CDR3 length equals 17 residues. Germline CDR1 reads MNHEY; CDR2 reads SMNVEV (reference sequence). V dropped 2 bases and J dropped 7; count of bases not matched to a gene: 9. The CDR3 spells CASSLQTGGDVNSPLHF. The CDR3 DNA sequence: TGTGCCAGCAGTTTACAAACAGGGGGCGATGTGAATTCACCCCTCCACTTT.

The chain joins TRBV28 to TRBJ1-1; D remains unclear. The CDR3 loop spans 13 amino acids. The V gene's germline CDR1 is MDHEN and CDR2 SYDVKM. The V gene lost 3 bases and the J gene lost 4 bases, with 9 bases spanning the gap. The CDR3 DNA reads TGTGCCAGCAGTTTCAAGGGATCCACTGAAGCTTTCTTT. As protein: CASSFKGSTEAFF.

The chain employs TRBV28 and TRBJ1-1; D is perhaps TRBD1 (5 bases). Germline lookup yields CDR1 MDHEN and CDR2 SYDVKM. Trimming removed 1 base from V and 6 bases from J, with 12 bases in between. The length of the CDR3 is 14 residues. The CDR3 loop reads CASSLYRRVPEAFF. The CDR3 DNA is TGTGCCAGCAGTTTATACCGCAGGGTCCCTGAAGCTTTCTTT. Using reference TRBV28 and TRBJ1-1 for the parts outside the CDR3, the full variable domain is DVKVTQSSRYLVKRTGEKVFLECVQDMDHENMFWYRQDPGLGLRLIYFSYDVKMKEKGDIPEGYSVSREKKERFSLILESASTNQTSMYLCASSLYRRVPEAFFGQGTRLTVV.

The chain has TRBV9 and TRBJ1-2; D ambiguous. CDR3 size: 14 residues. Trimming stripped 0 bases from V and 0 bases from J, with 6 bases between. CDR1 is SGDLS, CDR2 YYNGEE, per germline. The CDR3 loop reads CASSVGLANYGYTF. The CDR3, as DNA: TGTGCCAGCAGCGTAGGGTTGGCTAACTATGGCTACACCTTC.

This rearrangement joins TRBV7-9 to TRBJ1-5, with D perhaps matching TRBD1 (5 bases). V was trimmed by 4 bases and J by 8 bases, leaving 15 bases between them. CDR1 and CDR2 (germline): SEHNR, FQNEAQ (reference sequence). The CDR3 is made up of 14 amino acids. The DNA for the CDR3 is TGTGCCAGCAGCTCCGCCAGGGACGAGGAGCCCCAGCATTTT. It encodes CASSSARDEEPQHF.

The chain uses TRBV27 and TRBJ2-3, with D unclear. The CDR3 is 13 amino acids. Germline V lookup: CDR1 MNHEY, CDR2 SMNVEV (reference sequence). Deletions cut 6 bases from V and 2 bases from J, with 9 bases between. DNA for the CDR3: TGTGCCAGCAGCCGGACCTTCACAGATACGCAGTATTTT. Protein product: CASSRTFTDTQYF.

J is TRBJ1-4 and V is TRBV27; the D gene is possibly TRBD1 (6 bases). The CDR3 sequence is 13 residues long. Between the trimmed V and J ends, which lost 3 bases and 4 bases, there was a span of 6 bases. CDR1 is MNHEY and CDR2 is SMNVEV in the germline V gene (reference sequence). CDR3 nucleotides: TGTGCCAGCAGTTTCAGGGGTAATGAAAAACTGTTTTTT. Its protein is CASSFRGNEKLFF.

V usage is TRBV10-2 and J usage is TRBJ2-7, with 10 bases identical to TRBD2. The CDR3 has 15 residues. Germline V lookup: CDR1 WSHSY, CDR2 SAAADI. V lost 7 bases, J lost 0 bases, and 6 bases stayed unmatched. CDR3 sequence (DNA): TGCGCCAGCACCTCCGGGACTAGCGACTCCTACGAGCAGTACTTC. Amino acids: CASTSGTSDSYEQYF.

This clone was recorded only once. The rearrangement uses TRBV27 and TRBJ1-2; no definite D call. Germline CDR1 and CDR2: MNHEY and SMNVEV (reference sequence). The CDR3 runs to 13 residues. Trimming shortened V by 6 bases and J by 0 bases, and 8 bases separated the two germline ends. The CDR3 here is CASSPGSNYGYTF. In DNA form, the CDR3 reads TGTGCCAGCAGCCCCGGATCTAACTATGGCTACACCTTC.

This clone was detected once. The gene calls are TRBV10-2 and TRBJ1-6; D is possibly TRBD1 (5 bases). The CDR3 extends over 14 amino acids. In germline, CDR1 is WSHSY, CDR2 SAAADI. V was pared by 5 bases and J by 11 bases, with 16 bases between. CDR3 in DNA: TGCGCCAGCAGTCCCACTCGGGGGGAGACACCCCTCCACTTT. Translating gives CASSPTRGETPLHF.

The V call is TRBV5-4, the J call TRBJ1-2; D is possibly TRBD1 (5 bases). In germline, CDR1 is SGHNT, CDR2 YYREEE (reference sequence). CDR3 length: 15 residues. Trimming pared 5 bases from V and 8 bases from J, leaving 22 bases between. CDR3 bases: TGTGCCAGCAGTCCCGACGGATTTGGCCCAGGGGGCTACACCTTC. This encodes CASSPDGFGPGGYTF.

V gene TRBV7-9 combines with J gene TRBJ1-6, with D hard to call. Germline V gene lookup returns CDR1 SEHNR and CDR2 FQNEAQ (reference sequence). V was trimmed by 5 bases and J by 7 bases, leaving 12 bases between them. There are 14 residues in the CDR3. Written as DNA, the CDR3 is TGTGCCAGCAGCCCCGGACGCCGGAATTCACCCCTCCACTTT. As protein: CASSPGRRNSPLHF.

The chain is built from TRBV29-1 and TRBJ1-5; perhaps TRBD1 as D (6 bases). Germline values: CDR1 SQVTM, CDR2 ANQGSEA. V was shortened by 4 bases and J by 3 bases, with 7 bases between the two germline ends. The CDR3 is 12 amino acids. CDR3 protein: CSVGTANQPQHF. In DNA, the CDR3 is TGCAGCGTTGGGACAGCCAATCAGCCCCAGCATTTT.

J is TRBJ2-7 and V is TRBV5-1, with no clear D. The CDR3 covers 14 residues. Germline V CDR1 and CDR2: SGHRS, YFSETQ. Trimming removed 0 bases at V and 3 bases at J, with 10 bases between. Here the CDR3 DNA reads TGCGCCAGCAGCTTGGCCAGCGCCAGCTACGAGCAGTACTTC. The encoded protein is CASSLASASYEQYF.

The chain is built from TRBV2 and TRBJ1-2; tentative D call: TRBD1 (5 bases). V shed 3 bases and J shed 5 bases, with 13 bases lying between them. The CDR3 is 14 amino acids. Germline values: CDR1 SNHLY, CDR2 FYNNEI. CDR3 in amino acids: CASSEGGLGYGYTF. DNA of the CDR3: TGTGCCAGCAGTGAGGGGGGTCTCGGGTATGGCTACACCTTC.

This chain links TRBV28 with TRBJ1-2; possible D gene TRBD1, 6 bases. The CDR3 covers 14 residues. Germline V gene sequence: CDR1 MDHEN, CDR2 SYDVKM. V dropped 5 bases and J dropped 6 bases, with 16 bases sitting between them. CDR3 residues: CASSPWGGADGYTF. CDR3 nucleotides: TGTGCCAGCAGTCCCTGGGGGGGGGCAGATGGCTACACCTTC.

CDR3 bases: TGTGCCAGCAGTTACTCGCGGACAGTTGGGGGACAGCCCCAGCATTTT. Its protein product is CASSYSRTVGGQPQHF. J is TRBJ1-5 and V is TRBV6-5; D perhaps matches TRBD1 (6 bases). V was cut by 0 bases and J by 7 bases, with 16 bases left in between. This CDR3 contains 16 residues. Looked up from germline, CDR1 is MNHEY and CDR2 is SVGAGI.